The present entry profiles one T cell receptor (beta chain) with its context. The antigen remains unidentified. The length of the CDR3 is 15 residues. Germline V gene data show CDR1 as MNHEY and CDR2 as SVGAGI. Trimming stripped 5 bases from V and 0 bases from J, with 11 bases between. This sample is part of a study of cytomegalovirus exposure and HLA in healthy donors. General study results and limits: There were 150 to 200 TCR beta chains listed as cytomegalovirus-associated.

Primers: 60 Vbeta forward and 13 Jbeta reverse. The protocol was immunoSEQ multiplex PCR, while the TCRdb copy is restricted to in-frame clones and leaves out a portion. The sample contains some 150,000 clones, around four fifths of which appear only once. The sample consisted of PBMCs. The TCR comes from a boy between 2 and 10 years old in good health and CMV-seronegative. J is TRBJ1-3 and V is TRBV6-5; TRBD1 is a possible D gene (5 bases). The CDR3 is CASSRTGRSGNTIYF. In DNA, the CDR3 is TGTGCCAGCAGTAGAACAGGCCGCTCTGGAAACACCATATATTTT.